The 24 T cell receptor beta chains below all came from one sample that was sequenced in a study of cytomegalovirus exposure and HLA in healthy donors. The PCR was carried out with 60 Vbeta primers and 13 Jbeta primers. Sequencing was performed with immunoSEQ multiplex PCR; in TCRdb, only in-frame clones are kept and a portion is missing. The sample includes some 170,000 clones, roughly four fifths seen only once; the top ten take 4% to 5%. Specimen: PBMCs. These receptors were obtained from a woman between 18 and 29 years old in good health and CMV-seropositive.

The CDR3 loop reads CASGPSELFF. DNA of the CDR3: TGTGCCAGCGGGCCCTCGGAGCTGTTTTTT. The chain joins TRBV11-2 to TRBJ2-2; D remains ambiguous. The CDR3 totals 10 residues. The V end was cut by 8 bases, the J end by 10 bases, with 8 bases between. Germline lookup yields CDR1 SGHAT and CDR2 FQNNGV. The whole variable domain, filled in from reference TRBV11-2 and TRBJ2-2, reads EAGVAQSPRYKIIEKRQSVAFWCNPISGHATLYWYQQILGQGPKLLIQFQNNGVVDDSQLPKDRFSAERLKGVDSTLKIQPAKLEDSAVYLCASGPSELFFGEGSRLTVL.

This clone came up a few times. The chain is built from TRBV7-2 and TRBJ2-1; D is undetermined. This CDR3 comprises 17 residues. Germline CDR1 and CDR2: SGHTA and FQGNSA. The ends were cut back, 2 bases at V and 4 bases at J, with 18 bases in the middle. For the CDR3, the DNA is TGTGCCAGCAGCTTAAGAGTCGTTGCGGCTAGTTACAATGAGCAGTTCTTC. It encodes CASSLRVVAASYNEQFF.

This chain uses TRBV29-1 with TRBJ1-6; TRBD1 matches 8 bases. Germline values: CDR1 SQVTM, CDR2 ANQGSEA. The ends lost 6 bases at V and 11 bases at J; junction bases unmatched: 12. This CDR3 contains 14 residues. The CDR3 DNA sequence: TGCAGCGTCGCCCAGGGGGCGCGCGGAACACCCCTCCACTTT. It yields the protein CSVAQGARGTPLHF.

V and J are TRBV7-9 and TRBJ1-1, with unresolved D. This CDR3 has 13 amino acids. V shed 1 base and J shed 7 bases, with 10 bases lying between them. The germline CDR1 and CDR2 sequences are SEHNR and FQNEAQ (reference sequence). CDR3 sequence (DNA): TGTGCCAGCAGCTTAGAGGGCGGGGTTGAAGCTTTCTTT. Encoded protein: CASSLEGGVEAFF.

The rearrangement links TRBV19 to TRBJ1-1; D not certain. This CDR3 spans 14 amino acids. With 6 bases removed from V and 0 bases from J, the gap between germline ends came to 11 bases. CDR1 and CDR2 (germline): LNHDA, SQIVND (reference sequence). DNA for the CDR3: TGTGCCAGTAGGTACGGTTTAATGAACACTGAAGCTTTCTTT. Translation gives CASRYGLMNTEAFF.

This clone was recorded once. The V call is TRBV14, the J call TRBJ2-1; 7 bases fit TRBD2. The CDR3 runs to 16 residues. Germline-derived CDR1 and CDR2 are SGHDN and FVKESK. Trimming at V came to 1 base and at J to 3 bases, leaving 6 bases not matched to a gene. CDR3 sequence (DNA): TGTGCCAGCAGCCAAGGTTGGGGGGGGAGCTACAATGAGCAGTTCTTC. This codes for CASSQGWGGSYNEQFF.

V and J are TRBV11-3 and TRBJ2-3; the match to TRBD2 covers 11 bases. The CDR3 is 17 amino acids. The V and J ends lost 5 bases and 1 base, in that order; junction bases with no gene match: 8. Germline V gene lookup returns CDR1 SGHNT and CDR2 YENEEA. The CDR3 protein is CASSIGISGGGTDTQYF. The CDR3, as DNA: TGTGCCAGCAGCATAGGGATTAGCGGGGGGGGCACAGATACGCAGTATTTT.

The chain is built from TRBV5-1 and TRBJ1-2; TRBD1 aligns across 7 bases. Germline V gene lookup returns CDR1 SGHRS and CDR2 YFSETQ. The V and J ends lost 4 bases and 8 bases, in that order; junction bases with no gene match: 11. The CDR3 spans 14 residues. The CDR3 coding sequence is TGCGCCAGCAGCCCGGGGGACAGCCGCCCGGGCTACACCTTC. Translated: CASSPGDSRPGYTF.

V usage is TRBV28 and J usage is TRBJ1-4, with 7 bases fitting TRBD1. CDR3 length: 14 amino acids. Germline V gene data show CDR1 as MDHEN and CDR2 as SYDVKM. Trimming took 6 bases from V and 8 from J; bases not matched to a gene: 9. The chain's CDR3 is CASRSTGVREKLFF. In DNA, the CDR3 is TGTGCCAGCAGATCCACAGGGGTGCGAGAAAAACTGTTTTTT. Full variable domain (rest looked up from reference TRBV28 and TRBJ1-4): DVKVTQSSRYLVKRTGEKVFLECVQDMDHENMFWYRQDPGLGLRLIYFSYDVKMKEKGDIPEGYSVSREKKERFSLILESASTNQTSMYLCASRSTGVREKLFFGSGTQLSVL.

Of note for this clone: The junction departs from the called germline gene at one end, perhaps through a read error. V and J are TRBV15 and TRBJ1-2; D remains unclear. The CDR3 extends over 13 amino acids. Looked up from germline, CDR1 is LNHNV and CDR2 is YYDKDF (reference sequence). Here the CDR3 reads CATSRDVTGFHAF. CDR3 nucleotides: TGTGCCACCAGCAGAGATGTTACGGGGTTCCACGCCTTC.

On this clone: Other DNA variants within this sample encode the same CDR3. This chain joins TRBV7-9 and TRBJ1-1, with no clear D. V lost 2 bases and J lost 1, with 5 bases in between. Per the germline V gene, CDR1 is SEHNR and CDR2 is FQNEAQ (reference sequence). CDR3 length: 13 amino acids. Here the CDR3 reads CASSLTGNTEAFF. CDR3 nucleotides: TGTGCCAGCAGCTTAACGGGGAACACTGAAGCTTTCTTT.

The CDR3 reads CASSFTTRPTFGTDTQYF. The CDR3 DNA sequence: TGTGCCAGCAGCTTCACGACTAGACCCACATTCGGCACAGATACGCAGTATTTT. This chain connects TRBV11-2 to TRBJ2-3, with D possibly TRBD2 on 6 matching bases. The CDR3 sequence is 18 residues long. Trimming shortened V by 3 bases and J by 1 base, and 20 bases separated the two germline ends. Germline V gives CDR1 SGHAT, CDR2 FQNNGV.

The rearrangement joins TRBV7-9 to TRBJ1-5; 7 positions match TRBD1. Germline CDR1 is SEHNR and CDR2 is FQNEAQ (reference sequence). This CDR3 spans 13 amino acids. Trimming cost V 5 bases and J 5 bases; bases outside gene matches: 3. CDR3 in DNA: TGTGCCAGCAGCCCCACAGGGGATCAGCCCCAGCATTTT. This codes for CASSPTGDQPQHF.

The chain employs TRBV25-1 and TRBJ2-1, with TRBD2 as a possible D gene (7 bases). V lost 4 bases and J lost 5, with 21 bases in between. CDR3 length equals 17 residues. Germline CDR1 reads MGHDK; CDR2 reads SYGVNS. This chain's CDR3 is CASSGSSGGPNNNEQFF. The CDR3 coding sequence is TGTGCCAGCAGTGGCTCCTCGGGGGGCCCAAACAACAATGAGCAGTTCTTC.

The chain carries TRBV12-5 and TRBJ2-1, with 9 positions matching TRBD2. The CDR3 is 16 residues long. The germline V gene encodes CDR1 LGHNT and CDR2 FRNRAP. Trimming at V came to 5 bases and at J to 4 bases, leaving 9 bases not matched to a gene. CDR3 sequence (DNA): TGTGCTAGTGGTCCCGGAGCGGGGGGCTCATACAATGAGCAGTTCTTC. Protein sequence: CASGPGAGGSYNEQFF.

The rearrangement uses TRBV2 and TRBJ1-5, with 7 bases aligning to TRBD1. The CDR3 consists of 14 residues. In germline, CDR1 is SNHLY, CDR2 FYNNEI. Trimming at V came to 2 bases and at J to 5 bases, leaving 3 bases not matched to a gene. The CDR3 DNA reads TGTGCCAGCAGTGAAATACAGGGGTATCAGCCCCAGCATTTT. This encodes CASSEIQGYQPQHF.

This clone was found a few times. This chain joins TRBV19 and TRBJ2-7; possible D gene TRBD1, 6 bases. Deletions cut 5 bases from V and 2 bases from J, with 10 bases between. The CDR3 has 13 amino acids. Germline V gives CDR1 LNHDA, CDR2 SQIVND (reference sequence). The CDR3 nucleotides read TGTGCCAGTAGTCCCCGGGACACCTACGAGCAGTACTTC. Translated, it gives CASSPRDTYEQYF. The full variable domain, completed using reference TRBV19 and TRBJ2-7, is DGGITQSPKYLFRKEGQNVTLSCEQNLNHDAMYWYRQDPGQGLRLIYYSQIVNDFQKGDIAEGYSVSREKKESFPLTVTSAQKNPTAFYLCASSPRDTYEQYFGPGTRLTVT.

V usage is TRBV5-1 and J usage is TRBJ1-2, with D perhaps TRBD1 (5 bases). CDR1 and CDR2 from the germline V gene are SGHRS and YFSETQ. This CDR3 contains 14 residues. Between the trimmed V and J ends, which lost 2 bases and 3 bases, there was a span of 11 bases. The CDR3 nucleotides read TGCGCCAGCAGCTTAACTCAGGGTGACTATGGCTACACCTTC. Translated: CASSLTQGDYGYTF. Complete variable domain (other parts from reference TRBV5-1 and TRBJ1-2): KAGVTQTPRYLIKTRGQQVTLSCSPISGHRSVSWYQQTPGQGLQFLFEYFSETQRNKGNFPGRFSGRQFSNSRSEMNVSTLELGDSALYLCASSLTQGDYGYTFGSGTRLTVV.

The rearrangement joins TRBV28 to TRBJ1-5; the match to TRBD1 covers 10 bases. V dropped 7 bases and J dropped 4; count of bases not matched to a gene: 16. The CDR3 is 18 amino acids. Germline CDR1 and CDR2: MDHEN and SYDVKM. CDR3 nucleotides: TGTGCCAGCACCCATTACGGGACAGGGGTTGCATGGAATCAGCCCCAGCATTTT. Its translation: CASTHYGTGVAWNQPQHF.

In its sample, this clone was seen once. V is TRBV19 and J is TRBJ1-2; maybe TRBD1 (5 bases). Germline V gene data show CDR1 as LNHDA and CDR2 as SQIVND (reference sequence). The CDR3 is 15 residues long. V lost 4 bases, J lost 0 bases, and 12 bases lay in between. CDR3: CASSTRETANYGYTF. CDR3 DNA: TGTGCCAGTAGTACCCGAGAGACAGCTAACTATGGCTACACCTTC.

The chain links TRBV7-9 to TRBJ2-5; D is unresolved. Per the germline V gene, CDR1 is SEHNR and CDR2 is FQNEAQ (reference sequence). The V gene lost 5 bases and the J gene lost 5 bases, with 6 bases spanning the gap. The CDR3 sequence is 11 residues long. CDR3 loop: CASSQVETQYF. The CDR3 DNA reads TGTGCCAGCAGCCAGGTTGAGACCCAGTACTTC.

This sequence joins TRBV6-5 and TRBJ2-7, with D possibly being TRBD2 (5 bases). CDR3 length equals 13 residues. CDR1 is MNHEY, CDR2 SVGAGI, per germline. V was cut by 2 bases and J by 7 bases, with 12 bases left in between. The CDR3 DNA is TGTGCCAGCAGTTACGGTGCGGGTCGGGAGCAGTACTTC. Protein product: CASSYGAGREQYF.

The chain is built from TRBV19 and TRBJ2-5, with 8 bases matching TRBD1. Germline V gives CDR1 LNHDA, CDR2 SQIVND (reference sequence). CDR3 size: 15 residues. With V trimmed by 6 bases and J by 4 bases, 10 bases remained unmatched. The CDR3 reads CASRQTGDGGETQYF. As DNA, the CDR3 is TGTGCCAGTAGGCAGACAGGGGATGGGGGAGAGACCCAGTACTTC.

V and J are TRBV11-1 and TRBJ2-2; D possibly corresponds to TRBD2 (6 bases). The CDR3 covers 16 residues. The V end was cut by 1 base, the J end by 4 bases, with 13 bases between. CDR1 SGHAT and CDR2 FQDESV come from the germline V gene (reference sequence). Written as DNA, the CDR3 is TGTGCCAGCAGCTTAGTCGGGACTCGGGTCACCGGGGAGCTGTTTTTT. It translates to CASSLVGTRVTGELFF.